This TCR beta chain was identified during a study of T cell responses to AZD1222 COVID-19 vaccine. V was shortened by 7 bases and J by 6 bases, with 21 bases between the two germline ends. The CDR3 has 16 residues. CDR1 is SGHTA, CDR2 FQGNSA, per germline. Study outcomes and limitations: At 160-218 and 743-854, vaccine-associated CD4 TCRs were dominant, and they spanned spike. Reportedly, nearly half of unique spike TCRs recognized epitopes outside B.1.351/B.1.1.7 mutations. Clonal diversity may have been underestimated in mostly white British donors.

A note on this clone: Its antigen is unidentified.

Profiling relied on immunoSEQ multiplex PCR, and the TCRdb table lists in-frame clones only, not all of them. This table has about 110,000 clones, approximately 89% appearing once. The TCR comes from an adult in good health. J is TRBJ2-2 and V is TRBV7-2, with D maybe TRBD2 (7 bases). The sample was peripheral blood, taken on day 0 of MenACWY control vaccination. The CDR3 reads CASTRRGEGGPGELFF. DNA for the CDR3: TGTGCCAGCACCCGACGCGGAGAGGGGGGGCCCGGGGAGCTGTTTTTT. Full variable domain (missing parts from reference TRBV7-2 and TRBJ2-2): GAGVSQSPSNKVTEKGKDVELRCDPISGHTALYWYRQSLGQGLEFLIYFQGNSAPDKSGLPSDRFSAERTGGSVSTLTIQRTQQEDSAVYLCASTRRGEGGPGELFFGEGSRLTVL.